This T cell receptor beta chain was identified during a study of CD8 T cells in ankylosing spondylitis. The CDR3 has 13 amino acids. With 8 bases clipped from V and 1 base from J, the junction kept 3 bases outside the gene matches. From germline, CDR1 is SNHLY and CDR2 FYNNEI. Making the TCR beta libraries involved quantitative 5'-RACE with molecular barcodes. MiXCR, applied by TCRdb to the 5' RACE reads, yields one record per CDR3 protein. The table records approximately 300,000 distinct CDR3 sequences, under 8.5% of them present only once. The study, taken as a whole, reports: Reactive arthritis synovial fluid and blood previously showed some of these motif variants. Significantly higher representation of disease-linked clones was reported for matched ankylosing spondylitis synovial fluid. Those disease-linked clones were CD8+; they were also relatively rare in peripheral blood. Blood of patients with ankylosing spondylitis appeared to be characterized by a TCR beta motif of eight highly homologous variants.

This clonotype has only a few counts. No antigen is known for it. The sequence derives from a male donor with ankylosing spondylitis. The chain is built from TRBV2 and TRBJ2-3; 7 bases line up with TRBD2. The sequenced sample was blood, either unsorted or a sorted T cell fraction (not recorded which). For the CDR3, the DNA is TGTGCCAGCGGGGGAGGGGGCACAGATACGCAGTATTTT. Its protein is CASGGGGTDTQYF.